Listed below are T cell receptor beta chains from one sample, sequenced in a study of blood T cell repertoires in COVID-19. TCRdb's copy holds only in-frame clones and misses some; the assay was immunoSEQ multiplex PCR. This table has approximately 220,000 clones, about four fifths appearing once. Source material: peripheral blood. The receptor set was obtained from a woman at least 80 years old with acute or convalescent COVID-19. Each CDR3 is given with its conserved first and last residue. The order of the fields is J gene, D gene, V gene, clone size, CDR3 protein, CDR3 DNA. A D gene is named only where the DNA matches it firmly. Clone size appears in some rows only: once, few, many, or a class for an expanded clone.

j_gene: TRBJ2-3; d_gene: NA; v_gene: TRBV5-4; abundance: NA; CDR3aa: CASRVNPVLRTDTQYF; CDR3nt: TGTGCCAGCAGGGTAAATCCGGTGCTCCGCACAGATACGCAGTATTTT
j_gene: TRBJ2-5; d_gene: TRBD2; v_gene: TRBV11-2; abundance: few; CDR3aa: CASSLSSPSGGVETQYF; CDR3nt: TGTGCCAGCAGCTTATCAAGCCCTAGCGGGGGGGTGGAGACCCAGTACTTC
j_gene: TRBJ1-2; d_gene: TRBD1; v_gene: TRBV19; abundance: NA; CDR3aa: CASSVTGGLDGYTF; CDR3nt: TGTGCCAGTAGTGTCACAGGGGGCCTTGATGGCTACACCTTC
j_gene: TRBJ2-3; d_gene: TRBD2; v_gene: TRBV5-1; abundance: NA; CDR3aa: CASSLGRLAGDTQYF; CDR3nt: TGCGCCAGCAGCTTGGGACGGCTAGCGGGAGATACGCAGTATTTT
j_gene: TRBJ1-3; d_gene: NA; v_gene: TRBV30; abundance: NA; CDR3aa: CAWKWRGGNTIYF; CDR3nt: TGTGCCTGGAAGTGGAGGGGTGGAAACACCATATATTTT
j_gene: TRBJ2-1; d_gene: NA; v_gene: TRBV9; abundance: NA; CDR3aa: CASSVEGGSYNEQFF; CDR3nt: TGTGCCAGCAGCGTAGAGGGAGGCAGCTACAATGAGCAGTTCTTC
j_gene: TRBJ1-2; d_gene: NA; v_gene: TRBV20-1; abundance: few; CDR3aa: CSARITYGYTF; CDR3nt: TGCAGTGCGCGGATTACTTATGGCTACACCTTC
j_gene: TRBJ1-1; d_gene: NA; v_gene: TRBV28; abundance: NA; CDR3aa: CAIRAGSTEAFF; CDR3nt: TGTGCCATCCGCGCAGGGTCCACTGAAGCTTTCTTT
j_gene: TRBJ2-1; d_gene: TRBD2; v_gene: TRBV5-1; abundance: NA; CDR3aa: CASSFALAGAQTYNEQFF; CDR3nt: TGCGCCAGCAGCTTCGCCCTAGCGGGAGCCCAAACCTACAATGAGCAGTTCTTC
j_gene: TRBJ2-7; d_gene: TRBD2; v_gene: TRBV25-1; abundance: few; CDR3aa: CASSAPISGGGEQYF; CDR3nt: TGTGCCAGCAGTGCTCCAATCTCGGGGGGAGGAGAGCAGTACTTC
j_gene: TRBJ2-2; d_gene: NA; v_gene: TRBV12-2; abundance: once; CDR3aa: CASRFSRTGGYPHTGELFF; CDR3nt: TGTGCAAGTCGCTTCAGTCGGACAGGGGGCTATCCCCACACCGGGGAGCTGTTTTTT
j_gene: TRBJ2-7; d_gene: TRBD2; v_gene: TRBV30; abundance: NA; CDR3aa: CAWASGGYSYEQYF; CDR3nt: TGTGCCTGGGCTAGCGGGGGCTACTCCTACGAGCAGTACTTC
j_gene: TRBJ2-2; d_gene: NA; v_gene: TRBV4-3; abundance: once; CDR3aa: CASSQDLRTVNTGELFF; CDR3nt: TGCGCCAGCAGCCAAGATCTTCGGACAGTGAACACCGGGGAGCTGTTTTTT
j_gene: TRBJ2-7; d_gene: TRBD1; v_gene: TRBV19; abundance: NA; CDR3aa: CASSPGGPGQGTAEQYF; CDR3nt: TGTGCCAGTAGTCCAGGGGGACCGGGACAGGGGACCGCCGAGCAGTACTTC
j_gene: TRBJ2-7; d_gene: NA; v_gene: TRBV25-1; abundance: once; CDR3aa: CASSEYGGPHEQYF; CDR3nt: TGTGCCAGCAGTGAATACGGAGGGCCCCACGAGCAGTACTTC
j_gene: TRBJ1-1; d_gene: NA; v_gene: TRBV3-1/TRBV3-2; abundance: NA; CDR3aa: CASSQGQEAFF; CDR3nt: TGTGCCAGCAGCCAAGGACAAGAAGCTTTCTTT
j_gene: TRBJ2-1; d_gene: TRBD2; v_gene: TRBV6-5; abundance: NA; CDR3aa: CASSPGTRFLEQFF; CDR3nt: TGTGCCAGCAGTCCCGGGACTAGGTTTCTTGAGCAGTTCTTC
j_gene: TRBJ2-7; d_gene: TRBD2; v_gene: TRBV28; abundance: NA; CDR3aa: CASRTSGTYEQYF; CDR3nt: TGTGCCAGCCGGACTAGCGGGACCTACGAGCAGTACTTC
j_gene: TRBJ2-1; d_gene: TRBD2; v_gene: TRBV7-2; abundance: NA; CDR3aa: CASSWASGGEYEQFF; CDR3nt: TGTGCCAGCAGCTGGGCTAGCGGGGGGGAATATGAGCAGTTCTTC
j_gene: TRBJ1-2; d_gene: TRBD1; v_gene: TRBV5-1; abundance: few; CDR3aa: CASSSGTGWDGYTF; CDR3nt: TGCGCCAGCAGCTCCGGGACAGGGTGGGATGGCTACACCTTC
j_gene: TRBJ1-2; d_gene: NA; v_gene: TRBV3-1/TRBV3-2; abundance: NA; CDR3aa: CASSQEVAHYGYTF; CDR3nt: TGTGCCAGCAGCCAAGAGGTAGCGCACTATGGCTACACCTTC
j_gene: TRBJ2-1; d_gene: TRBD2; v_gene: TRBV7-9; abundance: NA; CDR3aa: CASSPGLAGYNEQFF; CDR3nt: TGTGCCAGCAGCCCTGGACTAGCGGGGTACAATGAGCAGTTCTTC
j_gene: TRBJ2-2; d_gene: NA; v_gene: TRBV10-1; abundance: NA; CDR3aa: CASGQDYTNTGELFF; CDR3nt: TGCGCCAGTGGTCAAGACTACACGAACACCGGGGAGCTGTTTTTT
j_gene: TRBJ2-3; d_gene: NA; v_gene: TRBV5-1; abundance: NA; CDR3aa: CASSLEASADTQYF; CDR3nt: TGCGCCAGCAGCTTGGAGGCTAGCGCCGATACGCAGTATTTT
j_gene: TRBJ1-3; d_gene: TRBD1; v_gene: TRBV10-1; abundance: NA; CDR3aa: CASSGTGEDFEAPGNTIYF; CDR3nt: TGCGCCAGCAGTGGAACAGGGGAGGATTTTGAGGCTCCCGGAAACACCATATATTTT
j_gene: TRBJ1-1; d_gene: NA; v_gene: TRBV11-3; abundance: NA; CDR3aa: CASSLEGAWNTEAFF; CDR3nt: TGTGCCAGCAGCTTAGAGGGCGCGTGGAACACTGAAGCTTTCTTT
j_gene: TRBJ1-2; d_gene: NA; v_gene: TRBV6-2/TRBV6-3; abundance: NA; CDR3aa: CASSDWSGYTF; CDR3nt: TGTGCCAGCAGTGACTGGAGTGGCTACACCTTC
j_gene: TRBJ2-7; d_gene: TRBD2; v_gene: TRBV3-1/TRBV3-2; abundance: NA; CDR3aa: CASSQAGLAGAREQYF; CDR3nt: TGTGCCAGCAGCCAAGCCGGACTAGCGGGAGCGCGCGAGCAGTACTTC